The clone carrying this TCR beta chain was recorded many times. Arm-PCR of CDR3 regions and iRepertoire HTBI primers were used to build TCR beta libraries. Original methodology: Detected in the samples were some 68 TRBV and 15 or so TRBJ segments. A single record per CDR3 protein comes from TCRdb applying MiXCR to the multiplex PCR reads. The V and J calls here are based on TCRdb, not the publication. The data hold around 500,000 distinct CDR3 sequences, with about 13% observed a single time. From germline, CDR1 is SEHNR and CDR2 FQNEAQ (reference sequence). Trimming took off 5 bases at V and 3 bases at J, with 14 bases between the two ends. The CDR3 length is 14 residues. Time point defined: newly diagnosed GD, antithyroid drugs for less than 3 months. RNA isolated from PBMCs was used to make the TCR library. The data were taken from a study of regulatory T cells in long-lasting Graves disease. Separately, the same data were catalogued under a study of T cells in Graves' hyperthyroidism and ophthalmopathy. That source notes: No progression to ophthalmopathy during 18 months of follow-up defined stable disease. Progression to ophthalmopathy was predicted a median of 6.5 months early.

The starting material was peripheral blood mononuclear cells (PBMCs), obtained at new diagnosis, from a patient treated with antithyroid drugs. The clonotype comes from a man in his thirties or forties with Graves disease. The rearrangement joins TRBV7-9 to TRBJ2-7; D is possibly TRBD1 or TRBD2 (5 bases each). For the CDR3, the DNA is TGTGCCAGCAGCCGGGGCCCCCAAGACTACGAGCAGTACTTC. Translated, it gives CASSRGPQDYEQYF.